Sequencing of this TCR beta chain was carried out in a study of blood T cell repertoires in COVID-19. Study-level background: The cDNA or gDNA used as material had been derived from T cells, B-cell-depleted T cells, or PBMCs.

In its sample, this clone was seen a few times. CDR1 is SQVTM, CDR2 ANQGSEA, per germline. The CDR3 is 11 residues long. Trimming took 8 bases from V and 5 from J; bases not matched to a gene: 5. Method: immunoSEQ multiplex PCR; TCRdb's copy keeps in-frame clones and lacks some. The table has about 100,000 clones, 80% to 95% seen once. The receptor's source is a man between 50 and 59 years old with active COVID-19. This rearrangement joins TRBV29-1 to TRBJ2-5, with 7 bases identical to TRBD1. Source material: peripheral blood. CDR3 in amino acids: CSHRGLETQYF. Here the CDR3 DNA reads TGCAGCCACAGGGGATTGGAGACCCAGTACTTC.